This T cell receptor (beta chain) was captured in a study of vaccination and CD4 T cells after COVID-19. Study-wide context: The convalescents comprised six males and four females, two of them Hispanic. Each enrolled participant received a two-dose regimen of either BNT162b2 or mRNA-1273 vaccine.

Sequence data for DNA of cultured CD4+ T cells were generated by the Oncomine TCR Beta short-read assay. TCRdb itself ran the PCR reads through MiXCR, one entry per CDR3 protein. The sample lists 6,500 to 9,500 distinct CDR3 sequences; 20% were seen once. As to this clonotype: Its specificity is not known.

Germline CDR1 is MGHDK and CDR2 is SYGVNS. CDR3 length equals 12 residues. V dropped 4 bases and J dropped 5; count of bases not matched to a gene: 0. This sample's treatment: roughly 10-day PBMC culture with coronavirus spike peptide pools or control peptides (ViraFEST assay). TCRs were sequenced by ViraFEST after antigen-specific T cells had been expanded with peptide pools. V is TRBV25-1 and J is TRBJ1-1, with TRBD1 matching 8 bases. The TCR sequence derives from a human donor who had recovered from COVID-19. The sample consisted of CD4+ T cells from blood, cultured in vitro, taken after SARS-CoV-2 vaccination. CDR3 bases: TGTGCCAGCAGTGGGACAGGGACTGAAGCTTTCTTT. Encoded protein: CASSGTGTEAFF. Full variable domain (rest looked up from reference TRBV25-1 and TRBJ1-1): EADIYQTPRYLVIGTGKKITLECSQTMGHDKMYWYQQDPGMELHLIHYSYGVNSTEKGDLSSESTVSRIRTEHFPLTLESARPSHTSQYLCASSGTGTEAFFGQGTRLTVV.